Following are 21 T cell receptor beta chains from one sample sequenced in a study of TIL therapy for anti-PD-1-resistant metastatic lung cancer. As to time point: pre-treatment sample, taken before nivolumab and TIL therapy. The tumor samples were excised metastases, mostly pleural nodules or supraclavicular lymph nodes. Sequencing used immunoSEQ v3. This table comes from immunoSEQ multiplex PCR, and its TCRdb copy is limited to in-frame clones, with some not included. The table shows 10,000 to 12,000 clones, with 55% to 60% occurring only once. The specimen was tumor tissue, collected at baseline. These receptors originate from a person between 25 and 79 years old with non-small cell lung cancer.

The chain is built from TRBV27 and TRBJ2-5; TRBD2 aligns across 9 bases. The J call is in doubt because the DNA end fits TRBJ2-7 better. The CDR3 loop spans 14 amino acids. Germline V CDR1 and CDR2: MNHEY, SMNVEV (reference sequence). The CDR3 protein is CASSFTSGSYEQYF. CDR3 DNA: TGTGCCAGCAGTTTTACTAGCGGGTCCTACGAGCAGTACTTC.

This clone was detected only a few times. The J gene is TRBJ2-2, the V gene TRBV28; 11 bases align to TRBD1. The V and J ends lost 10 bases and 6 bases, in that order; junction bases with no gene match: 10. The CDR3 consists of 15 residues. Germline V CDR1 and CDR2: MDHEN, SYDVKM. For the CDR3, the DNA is TGTGCCACCCTGGACAGGGGGCCTTCATCCGGGGAGCTGTTTTTT. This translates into CATLDRGPSSGELFF.

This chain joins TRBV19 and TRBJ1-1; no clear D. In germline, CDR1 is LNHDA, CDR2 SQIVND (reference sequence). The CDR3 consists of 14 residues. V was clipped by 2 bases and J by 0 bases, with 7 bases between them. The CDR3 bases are TGTGCCAGTAGTATACGCAACATGAACACTGAAGCTTTCTTT. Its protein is CASSIRNMNTEAFF.

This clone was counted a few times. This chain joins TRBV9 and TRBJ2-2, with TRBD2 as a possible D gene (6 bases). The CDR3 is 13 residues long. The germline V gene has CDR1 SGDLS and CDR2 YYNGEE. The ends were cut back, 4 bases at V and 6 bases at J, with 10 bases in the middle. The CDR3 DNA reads TGTGCCAGCAGCACGCGACTAGCCGGGGAGCTGTTTTTT. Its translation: CASSTRLAGELFF.

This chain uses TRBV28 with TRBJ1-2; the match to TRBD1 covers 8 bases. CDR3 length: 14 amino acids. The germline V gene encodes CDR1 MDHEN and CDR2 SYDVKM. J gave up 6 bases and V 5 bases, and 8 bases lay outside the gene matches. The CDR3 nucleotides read TGTGCCAGCAGTCGACAGGGGCGCAGTAATGGCTACACCTTC. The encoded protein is CASSRQGRSNGYTF.

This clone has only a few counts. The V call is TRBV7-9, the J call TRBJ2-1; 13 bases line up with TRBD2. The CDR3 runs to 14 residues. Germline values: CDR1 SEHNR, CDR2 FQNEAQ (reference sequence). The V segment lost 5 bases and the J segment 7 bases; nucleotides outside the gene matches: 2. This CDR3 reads CASSRTSGSNEQFF. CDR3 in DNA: TGTGCCAGCAGCCGGACTAGCGGGAGTAATGAGCAGTTCTTC.

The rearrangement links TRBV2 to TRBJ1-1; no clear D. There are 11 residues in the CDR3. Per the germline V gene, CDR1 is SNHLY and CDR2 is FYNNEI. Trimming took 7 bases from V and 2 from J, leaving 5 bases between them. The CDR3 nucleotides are TGTGCCAGCACTCTTAACACTGAAGCTTTCTTT. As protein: CASTLNTEAFF.

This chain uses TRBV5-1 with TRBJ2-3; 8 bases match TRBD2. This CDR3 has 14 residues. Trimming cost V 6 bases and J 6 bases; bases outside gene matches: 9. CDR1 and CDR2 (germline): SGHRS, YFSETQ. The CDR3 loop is CASTAGLELDTQYF. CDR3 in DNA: TGCGCCAGCACGGCGGGACTAGAGTTGGATACGCAGTATTTT.

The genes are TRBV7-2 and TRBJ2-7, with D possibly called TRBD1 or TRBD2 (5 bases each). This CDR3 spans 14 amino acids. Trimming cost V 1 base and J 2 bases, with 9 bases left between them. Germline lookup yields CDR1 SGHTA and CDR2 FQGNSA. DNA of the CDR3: TGTGCCAGCAGCTTAGATAGGGGACCCTACGAGCAGTACTTC. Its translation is CASSLDRGPYEQYF.

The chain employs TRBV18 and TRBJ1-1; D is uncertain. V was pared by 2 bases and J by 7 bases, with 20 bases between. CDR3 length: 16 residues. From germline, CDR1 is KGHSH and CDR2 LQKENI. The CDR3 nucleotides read TGTGCCAGCTCACCATCCGCTAGGTTAGCAGCTCTTGAAGCTTTCTTT. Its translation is CASSPSARLAALEAFF. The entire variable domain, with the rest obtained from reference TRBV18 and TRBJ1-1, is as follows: NAGVMQNPRHLVRRRGQEARLRCSPMKGHSHVYWYRQLPEEGLKFMVYLQKENIIDESGMPKERFSAEFPKEGPSILRIQQVVRGDSAAYFCASSPSARLAALEAFFGQGTRLTVV.

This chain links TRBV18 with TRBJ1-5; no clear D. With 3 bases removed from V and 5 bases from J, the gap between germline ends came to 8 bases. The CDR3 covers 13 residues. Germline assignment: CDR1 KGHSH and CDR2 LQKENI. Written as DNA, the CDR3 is TGTGCCAGCTCACCGGGCTCCGATCAGCCCCAGCATTTT. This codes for CASSPGSDQPQHF.

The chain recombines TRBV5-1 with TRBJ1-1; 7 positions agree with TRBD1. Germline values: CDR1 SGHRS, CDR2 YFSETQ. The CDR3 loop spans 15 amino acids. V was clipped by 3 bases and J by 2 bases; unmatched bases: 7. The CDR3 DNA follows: TGCGCCAGCAGCTCTTACAGGGGAACTAACACTGAAGCTTTCTTT. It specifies CASSSYRGTNTEAFF.

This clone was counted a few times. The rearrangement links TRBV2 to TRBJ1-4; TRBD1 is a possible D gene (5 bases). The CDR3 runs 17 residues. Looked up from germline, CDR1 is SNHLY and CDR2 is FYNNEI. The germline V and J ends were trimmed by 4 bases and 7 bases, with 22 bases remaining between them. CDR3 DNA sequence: TGTGCCAGCAGTGGAATTGGGGGGACCCCTCTAGGTGAAAAACTGTTTTTT. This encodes CASSGIGGTPLGEKLFF.

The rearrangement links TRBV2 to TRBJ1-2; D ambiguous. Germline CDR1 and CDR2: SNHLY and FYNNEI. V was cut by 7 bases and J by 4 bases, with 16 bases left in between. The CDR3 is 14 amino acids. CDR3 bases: TGTGCCAGCAAGGGCAGCCACCTGACCTATGGCTACACCTTC. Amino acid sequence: CASKGSHLTYGYTF.

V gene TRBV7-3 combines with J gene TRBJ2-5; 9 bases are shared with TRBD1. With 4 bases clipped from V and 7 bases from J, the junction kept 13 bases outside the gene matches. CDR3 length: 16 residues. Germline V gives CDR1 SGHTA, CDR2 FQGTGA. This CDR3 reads CASSSSGTGIRVTQYF. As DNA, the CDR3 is TGTGCCAGCAGCTCATCAGGGACAGGGATACGAGTGACCCAGTACTTC.

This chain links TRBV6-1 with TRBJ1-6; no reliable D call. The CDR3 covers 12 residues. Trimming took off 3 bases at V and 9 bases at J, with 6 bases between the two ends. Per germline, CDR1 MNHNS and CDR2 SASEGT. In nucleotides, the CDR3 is TGTGCCAGCAGTGAGAGGGTTTCACCCCTCCACTTT. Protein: CASSERVSPLHF.

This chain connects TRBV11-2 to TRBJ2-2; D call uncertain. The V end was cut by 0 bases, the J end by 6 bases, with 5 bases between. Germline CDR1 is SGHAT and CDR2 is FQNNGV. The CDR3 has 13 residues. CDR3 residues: CASSLDRPGELFF. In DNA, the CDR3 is TGTGCCAGCAGCTTAGATCGCCCCGGGGAGCTGTTTTTT.

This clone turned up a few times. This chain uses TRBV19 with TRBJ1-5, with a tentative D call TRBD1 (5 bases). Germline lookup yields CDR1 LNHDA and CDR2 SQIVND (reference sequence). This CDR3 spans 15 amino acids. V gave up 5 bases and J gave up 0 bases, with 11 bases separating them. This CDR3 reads CASSDGQGSNQPQHF. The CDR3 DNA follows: TGTGCCAGTAGTGACGGGCAGGGTAGCAATCAGCCCCAGCATTTT. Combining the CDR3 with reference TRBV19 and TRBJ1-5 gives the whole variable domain DGGITQSPKYLFRKEGQNVTLSCEQNLNHDAMYWYRQDPGQGLRLIYYSQIVNDFQKGDIAEGYSVSREKKESFPLTVTSAQKNPTAFYLCASSDGQGSNQPQHFGDGTRLSIL.

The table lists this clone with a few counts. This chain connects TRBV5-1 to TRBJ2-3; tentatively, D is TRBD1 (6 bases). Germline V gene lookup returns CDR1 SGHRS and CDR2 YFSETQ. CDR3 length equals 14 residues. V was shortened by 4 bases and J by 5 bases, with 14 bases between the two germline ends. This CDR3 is CASSPTGREDTQYF. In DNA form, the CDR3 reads TGCGCCAGCAGCCCGACAGGTCGTGAAGATACGCAGTATTTT.

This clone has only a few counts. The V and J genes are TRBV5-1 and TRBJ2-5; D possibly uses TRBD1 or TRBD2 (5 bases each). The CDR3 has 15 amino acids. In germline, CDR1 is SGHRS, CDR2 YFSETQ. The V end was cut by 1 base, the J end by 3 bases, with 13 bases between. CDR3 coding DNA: TGCGCCAGCAGCTTGTCAGGGACGATCGAAGAGACCCAGTACTTC. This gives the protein CASSLSGTIEETQYF. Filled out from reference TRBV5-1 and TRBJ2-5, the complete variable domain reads KAGVTQTPRYLIKTRGQQVTLSCSPISGHRSVSWYQQTPGQGLQFLFEYFSETQRNKGNFPGRFSGRQFSNSRSEMNVSTLELGDSALYLCASSLSGTIEETQYFGPGTRLLVL.

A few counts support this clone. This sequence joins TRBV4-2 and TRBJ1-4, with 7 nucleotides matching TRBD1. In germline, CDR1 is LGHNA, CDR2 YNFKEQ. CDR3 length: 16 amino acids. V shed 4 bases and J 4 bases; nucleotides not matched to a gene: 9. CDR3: CASSPRRDSFNEKLFF. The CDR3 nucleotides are TGTGCCAGCAGCCCCCGACGGGACAGTTTTAATGAAAAACTGTTTTTT.